A selection of T cell receptor beta chains follows, all from one sample in a study of early T cells in non-severe SARS-CoV-2 infection. MiXCR, run by TCRdb on the 5' RACE reads, gives a single entry per CDR3 protein. The data hold about 83,000 distinct CDR3 sequences, with more than 9% observed a single time. Sequencing was done on a sample of whole blood. These receptors were taken from an adult who was a healthcare worker with PCR-confirmed SARS-CoV-2 infection or an uninfected control (not recorded which). The CDR3 runs from the conserved cysteine through the conserved F or W. The D gene is left open where the match is weak. The size of a clone is reported for some rows only, either as once, few or many, or as a class for expanded clones.

CDR3aa: CASSQGGTGTGVTEAFF
CDR3nt: TGCGCCAGCAGCCAAGGGGGGACAGGGACGGGGGTGACTGAAGCTTTCTTT
v_gene: TRBV4-3
j_gene: TRBJ1-1
abundance: few
d_gene: TRBD1

CDR3aa: CASSENRSPVHF
CDR3nt: TGTGCCAGCAGTGAAAACAGGAGCCCCGTACATTTT
v_gene: TRBV6-1
j_gene: TRBJ1-5
abundance: many
d_gene: .

CDR3aa: CASREGLSGWPQHF
CDR3nt: TGTGCCAGCAGGGAGGGACTCTCGGGATGGCCCCAGCATTTT
v_gene: TRBV2
j_gene: TRBJ1-5
abundance: many
d_gene: .

CDR3aa: CASSEQQRLNTEAFF
CDR3nt: TGTGCCAGCAGCGAACAACAGCGCCTGAACACTGAAGCTTTCTTT
v_gene: TRBV13
j_gene: TRBJ1-1
abundance: medium-sized
d_gene: .

CDR3aa: CASGRGQGFSYEQYF
CDR3nt: TGTGCCAGCGGACGGGGACAGGGGTTCTCCTACGAGCAGTACTTC
v_gene: TRBV6-1
j_gene: TRBJ2-7
abundance: many
d_gene: TRBD1

CDR3aa: CASSPGQGAFTETQYF
CDR3nt: TGTGCCAGCAGCCCGGGACAGGGGGCCTTCACGGAGACCCAGTACTTC
v_gene: TRBV5-5
j_gene: TRBJ2-5
abundance: many
d_gene: TRBD1

CDR3aa: CSYRQVGGDTQYF
CDR3nt: TGCAGCTATCGACAGGTCGGCGGGGATACGCAGTATTTT
v_gene: TRBV29-1
j_gene: TRBJ2-3
abundance: many
d_gene: .

CDR3aa: CSAYSNGYTF
CDR3nt: TGCAGTGCTTACAGTAACGGCTACACCTTC
v_gene: TRBV20-1
j_gene: TRBJ1-2
abundance: many
d_gene: .

CDR3aa: CASSPMRQPLAKNIQYF
CDR3nt: TGTGCCAGCTCACCAATGCGGCAGCCACTAGCCAAAAACATTCAGTACTTC
v_gene: TRBV18
j_gene: TRBJ2-4
abundance: few
d_gene: .

CDR3aa: CASSLGDTEAFF
CDR3nt: TGTGCCAGCAGCTTGGGAGACACTGAAGCTTTCTTT
v_gene: TRBV11-2
j_gene: TRBJ1-1
abundance: .
d_gene: .

CDR3aa: CSASPGAISGANVLTF
CDR3nt: TGCAGTGCTAGCCCAGGGGCGATCTCTGGGGCCAACGTCCTGACTTTC
v_gene: TRBV20-1
j_gene: TRBJ2-6
abundance: few
d_gene: .

CDR3aa: CASSVERYEQFF
CDR3nt: TGTGCCAGCAGCGTAGAGAGGTATGAGCAGTTCTTC
v_gene: TRBV9
j_gene: TRBJ2-1
abundance: .
d_gene: .

CDR3aa: CASSFRQGMTDTQYF
CDR3nt: TGTGCCAGCAGCTTTCGACAGGGTATGACAGATACGCAGTATTTT
v_gene: TRBV7-9
j_gene: TRBJ2-3
abundance: .
d_gene: TRBD1

CDR3aa: CASSPLSYEQFF
CDR3nt: TGTGCCAGCAGCCCGCTTAGCTATGAGCAGTTCTTC
v_gene: TRBV7-9
j_gene: TRBJ2-1
abundance: few
d_gene: .

CDR3aa: CASSEGLGSDTQYF
CDR3nt: TGTGCCAGCAGTGAAGGACTAGGGTCAGATACGCAGTATTTT
v_gene: TRBV2
j_gene: TRBJ2-3
abundance: few
d_gene: .

CDR3aa: CASSLRIRTSGYNEQFF
CDR3nt: TGTGCCAGCAGCTTAAGAATCAGGACTAGCGGCTACAATGAGCAGTTCTTC
v_gene: TRBV7-3
j_gene: TRBJ2-1
abundance: .
d_gene: TRBD2

CDR3aa: CASSLRGTGPGTVLTF
CDR3nt: TGTGCCAGCAGCTTACGAGGGACAGGGCCGGGAACCGTCCTGACTTTC
v_gene: TRBV7-9
j_gene: TRBJ2-6
abundance: few
d_gene: TRBD1

CDR3aa: CARSGTGVTEAFF
CDR3nt: TGTGCCCGCTCCGGGACAGGGGTAACTGAAGCTTTCTTT
v_gene: TRBV30
j_gene: TRBJ1-1
abundance: .
d_gene: TRBD1

CDR3aa: CASRADQETQYF
CDR3nt: TGTGCCAGCCGGGCAGATCAAGAGACCCAGTACTTC
v_gene: TRBV7-2
j_gene: TRBJ2-5
abundance: once
d_gene: .

CDR3aa: CASSEDSGYTF
CDR3nt: TGTGCCAGCAGTGAAGACTCGGGCTACACCTTC
v_gene: TRBV2
j_gene: TRBJ1-2
abundance: medium-sized
d_gene: .

CDR3aa: CASSITSGSTDTQYF
CDR3nt: TGTGCCAGCAGCATCACTAGCGGGAGCACAGATACGCAGTATTTT
v_gene: TRBV7-2
j_gene: TRBJ2-3
abundance: few
d_gene: TRBD2

CDR3aa: CATSIGRYNEQFF
CDR3nt: TGTGCCACCAGCATAGGGAGATACAATGAGCAGTTCTTC
v_gene: TRBV15
j_gene: TRBJ2-1
abundance: few
d_gene: .

CDR3aa: CAISGKGSYEQYF
CDR3nt: TGTGCCATCAGTGGAAAGGGGAGCTACGAGCAGTACTTC
v_gene: TRBV10-3
j_gene: TRBJ2-7
abundance: .
d_gene: .

CDR3aa: CSARVGGAKDTQYF
CDR3nt: TGCAGTGCTAGAGTAGGGGGGGCAAAAGATACGCAGTATTTT
v_gene: TRBV20-1
j_gene: TRBJ2-3
abundance: .
d_gene: .

CDR3aa: CASSLAGEGYGYTF
CDR3nt: TGTGCCAGCAGTTTAGCAGGGGAAGGCTATGGCTACACCTTC
v_gene: TRBV12-3/TRBV12-4
j_gene: TRBJ1-2
abundance: .
d_gene: .

CDR3aa: CASSFRGQPYSNQPQHF
CDR3nt: TGTGCCAGCAGTTTCCGGGGACAGCCTTATAGCAATCAGCCCCAGCATTTT
v_gene: TRBV6-6
j_gene: TRBJ1-5
abundance: few
d_gene: TRBD1

CDR3aa: CASSNPAF
CDR3nt: TGTGCCAGCAGCAATCCGGCCTTC
v_gene: TRBV21-1
j_gene: TRBJ2-4
abundance: few
d_gene: .

CDR3aa: CATPGLAGGGDTQYF
CDR3nt: TGTGCCACCCCAGGACTAGCGGGAGGCGGGGATACGCAGTATTTT
v_gene: TRBV24-1
j_gene: TRBJ2-3
abundance: few
d_gene: TRBD2

CDR3aa: CASSPPQLDETQYF
CDR3nt: TGCGCCAGCAGCCCCCCGCAGCTGGACGAGACCCAGTACTTC
v_gene: TRBV23-1
j_gene: TRBJ2-5
abundance: .
d_gene: .

CDR3aa: CASSLHTSGTDTQYF
CDR3nt: TGTGCCAGCAGTTTACATACTAGCGGCACAGATACGCAGTATTTT
v_gene: TRBV12-3/TRBV12-4
j_gene: TRBJ2-3
abundance: .
d_gene: TRBD2

CDR3aa: CSVDGTGSETQYF
CDR3nt: TGCAGCGTTGACGGGACAGGGAGTGAGACCCAGTACTTC
v_gene: TRBV29-1
j_gene: TRBJ2-5
abundance: .
d_gene: TRBD1

CDR3aa: CSVEQVTDTQYF
CDR3nt: TGCAGCGTTGAACAGGTCACAGATACGCAGTATTTT
v_gene: TRBV29-1
j_gene: TRBJ2-3
abundance: few
d_gene: .

CDR3aa: CASSLAGTSNEQFF
CDR3nt: TGTGCCAGCAGCTTAGCCGGGACCTCCAATGAGCAGTTCTTC
v_gene: TRBV7-8
j_gene: TRBJ2-1
abundance: few
d_gene: .

CDR3aa: CSARTGFIAKNIQYF
CDR3nt: TGCAGTGCTAGGACAGGGTTCATAGCCAAAAACATTCAGTACTTC
v_gene: TRBV20-1
j_gene: TRBJ2-4
abundance: .
d_gene: TRBD1

CDR3aa: CASSLGRTSDYTYNEQFF
CDR3nt: TGCGCCAGCAGCTTGGGTCGGACTAGCGATTACACCTACAATGAGCAGTTCTTC
v_gene: TRBV5-1
j_gene: TRBJ2-1
abundance: .
d_gene: TRBD2

CDR3aa: CAIKSGLAGAVYEQYF
CDR3nt: TGTGCCATTAAATCGGGACTAGCGGGAGCAGTCTACGAGCAGTACTTC
v_gene: TRBV10-3
j_gene: TRBJ2-7
abundance: few
d_gene: TRBD2

CDR3aa: CSVGPDRRQYF
CDR3nt: TGCAGCGTTGGCCCGGACAGGCGTCAGTACTTC
v_gene: TRBV29-1
j_gene: TRBJ2-4
abundance: many
d_gene: TRBD1